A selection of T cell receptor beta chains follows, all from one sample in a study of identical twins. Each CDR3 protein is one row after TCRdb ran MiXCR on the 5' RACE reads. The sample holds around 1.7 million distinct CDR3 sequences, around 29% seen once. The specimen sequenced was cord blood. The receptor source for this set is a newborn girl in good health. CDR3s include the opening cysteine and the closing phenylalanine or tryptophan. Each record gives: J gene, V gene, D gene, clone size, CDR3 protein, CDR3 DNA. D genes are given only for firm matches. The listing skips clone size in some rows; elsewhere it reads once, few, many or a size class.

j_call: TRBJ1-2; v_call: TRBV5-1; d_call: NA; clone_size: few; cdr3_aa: CASSSAGGPIYGYTF; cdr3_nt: TGCGCCAGCAGCTCAGCGGGGGGACCAATCTATGGCTACACCTTC
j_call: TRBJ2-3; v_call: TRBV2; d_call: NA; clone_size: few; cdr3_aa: CASKERGGTDTQYF; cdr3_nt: TGTGCCAGCAAGGAGAGGGGGGGCACAGATACGCAGTATTTT
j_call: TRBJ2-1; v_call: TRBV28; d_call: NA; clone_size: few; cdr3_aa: CASSLIQSSYNEQFF; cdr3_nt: TGTGCCAGCAGTTTAATACAGTCCTCCTACAATGAGCAGTTCTTC
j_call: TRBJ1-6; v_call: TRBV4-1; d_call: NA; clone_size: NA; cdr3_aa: CASSQESEIYNSPLHF; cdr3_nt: TGCGCCAGCAGCCAAGAATCCGAGATTTATAATTCACCCCTCCACTTT
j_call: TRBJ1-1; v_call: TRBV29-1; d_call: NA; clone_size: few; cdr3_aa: CSGAEVSNTEAFF; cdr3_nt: TGCAGCGGGGCTGAGGTCTCGAACACTGAAGCTTTCTTT
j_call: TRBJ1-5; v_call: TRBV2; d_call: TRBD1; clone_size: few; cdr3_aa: CASRAGGGQPQHF; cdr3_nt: TGTGCCAGCAGGGCAGGGGGCGGTCAGCCCCAGCATTTT
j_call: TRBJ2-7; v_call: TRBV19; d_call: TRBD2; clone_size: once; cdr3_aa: CASKIGGDYYEQYF; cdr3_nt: TGTGCCAGTAAAATCGGAGGGGACTACTACGAGCAGTACTTC
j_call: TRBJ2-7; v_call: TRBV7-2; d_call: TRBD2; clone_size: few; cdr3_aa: CASSLAWGLAGISYEQYF; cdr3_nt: TGTGCCAGCAGCTTAGCGTGGGGACTAGCGGGAATAAGCTACGAGCAGTACTTC
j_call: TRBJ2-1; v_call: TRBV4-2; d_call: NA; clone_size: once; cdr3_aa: CASSQERDFSYNEQFF; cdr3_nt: TGTGCCAGCAGCCAAGAGAGGGACTTCTCCTACAATGAGCAGTTCTTC
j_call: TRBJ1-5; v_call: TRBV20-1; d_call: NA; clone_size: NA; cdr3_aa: CSASSTSLGPQHF; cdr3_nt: TGCAGTGCTAGCAGTACGAGCCTAGGGCCCCAGCATTTT
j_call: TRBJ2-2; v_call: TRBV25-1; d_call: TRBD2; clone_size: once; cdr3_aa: CASSEYRPSGNTGELFF; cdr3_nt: TGTGCCAGCAGTGAATATAGGCCTAGCGGGAACACCGGGGAGCTGTTTTTT
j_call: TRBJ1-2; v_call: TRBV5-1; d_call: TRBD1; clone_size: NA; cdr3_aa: CASSWGTGATYGYTF; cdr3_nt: TGCGCCAGCAGCTGGGGGACAGGGGCTACCTATGGCTACACCTTC
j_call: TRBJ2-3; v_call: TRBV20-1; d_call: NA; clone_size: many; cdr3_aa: CSARPLLADTQYF; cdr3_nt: TGCAGTGCTAGGCCGCTACTAGCAGATACGCAGTATTTT
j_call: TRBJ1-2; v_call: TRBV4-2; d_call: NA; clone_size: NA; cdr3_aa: CASSLDYLGYGYTF; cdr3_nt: TGTGCCAGCAGCCTAGATTATTTAGGGTATGGCTACACCTTC
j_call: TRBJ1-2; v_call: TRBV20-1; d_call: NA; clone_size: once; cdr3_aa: CSARGEEGYTF; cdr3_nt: TGCAGTGCTAGAGGGGAGGAGGGCTACACCTTC
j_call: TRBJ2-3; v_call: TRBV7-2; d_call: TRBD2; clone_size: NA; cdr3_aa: CASSPWGTSLVRDTQYF; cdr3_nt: TGTGCCAGCAGCCCATGGGGGACTAGCCTAGTAAGAGATACGCAGTATTTT
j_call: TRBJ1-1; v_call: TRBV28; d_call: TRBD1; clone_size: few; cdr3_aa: CATADREAFF; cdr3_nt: TGTGCCACCGCGGACAGGGAGGCTTTCTTT
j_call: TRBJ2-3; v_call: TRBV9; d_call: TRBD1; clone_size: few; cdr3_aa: CASSVADRVVGTQYF; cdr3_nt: TGTGCCAGCAGCGTAGCGGACAGGGTGGTAGGTACGCAGTATTTT
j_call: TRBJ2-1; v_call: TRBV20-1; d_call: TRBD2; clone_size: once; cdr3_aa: CGARNSGRAVDEQFF; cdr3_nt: TGCGGTGCTAGAAATAGCGGGAGGGCCGTCGATGAGCAGTTCTTC
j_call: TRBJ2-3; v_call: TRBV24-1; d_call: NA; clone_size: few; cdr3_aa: CATSDFRTTRGTDTQYF; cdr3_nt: TGTGCCACCAGTGATTTTAGGACGACAAGGGGCACAGATACGCAGTATTTT
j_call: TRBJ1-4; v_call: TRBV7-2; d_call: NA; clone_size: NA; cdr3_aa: CASSLGVDEKLFF; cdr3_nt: TGTGCCAGCAGCTTAGGGGTCGATGAAAAACTGTTTTTT
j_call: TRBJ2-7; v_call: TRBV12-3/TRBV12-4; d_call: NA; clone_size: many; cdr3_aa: CASSLGTLVTPQPYEQYF; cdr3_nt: TGTGCCAGCAGTTTGGGCACCTTAGTGACACCCCAACCCTACGAGCAGTACTTC
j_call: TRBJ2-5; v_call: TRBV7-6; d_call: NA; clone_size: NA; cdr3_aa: CASSSQTHPGETQYF; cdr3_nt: TGTGCCAGCAGTTCGCAGACCCACCCAGGGGAGACCCAGTACTTC
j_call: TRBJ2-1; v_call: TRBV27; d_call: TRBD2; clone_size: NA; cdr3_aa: CASRPETSGRSDEQFF; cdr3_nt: TGTGCCAGCAGGCCGGAAACTAGCGGGAGGTCCGATGAGCAGTTCTTC
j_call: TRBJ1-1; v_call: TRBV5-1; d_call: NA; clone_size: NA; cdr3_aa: CASSCYRGNTEAFF; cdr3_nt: TGCGCCAGCAGCTGTTATCGGGGGAACACTGAAGCTTTCTTT
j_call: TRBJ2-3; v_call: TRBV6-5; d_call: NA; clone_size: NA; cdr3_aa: CASSCSGGTSTDTQYF; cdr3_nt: TGTGCCAGCAGTTGCTCGGGCGGTACTAGCACAGATACGCAGTATTTT
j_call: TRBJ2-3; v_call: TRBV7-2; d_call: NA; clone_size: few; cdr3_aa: CASSLVANTDTQYF; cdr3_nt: TGTGCCAGCAGCTTAGTGGCTAACACAGATACGCAGTATTTT
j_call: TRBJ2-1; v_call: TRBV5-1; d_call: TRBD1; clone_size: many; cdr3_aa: CASSLGQGFYNEQFF; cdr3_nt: TGCGCCAGCAGCTTGGGACAGGGATTTTACAATGAGCAGTTCTTC
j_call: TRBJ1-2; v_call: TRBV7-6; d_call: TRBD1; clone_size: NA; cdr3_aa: CASSLRDGTGGPYGYTF; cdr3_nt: TGTGCCAGCAGCCTTAGGGACGGGACAGGGGGGCCCTATGGCTACACCTTC
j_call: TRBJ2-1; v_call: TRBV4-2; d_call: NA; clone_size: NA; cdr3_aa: CASSQSPGYNEQFF; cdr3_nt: TGTGCCAGCAGCCAATCGCCTGGGTACAATGAGCAGTTCTTC
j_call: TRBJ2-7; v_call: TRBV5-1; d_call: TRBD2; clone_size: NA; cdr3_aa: CASSFLGRGNTYEQYF; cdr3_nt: TGCGCCAGCAGCTTCTTAGGGCGGGGGAACACCTACGAGCAGTACTTC
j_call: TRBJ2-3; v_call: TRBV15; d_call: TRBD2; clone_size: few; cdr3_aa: CATSREVLAGVTSTDTQYF; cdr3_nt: TGTGCCACCAGCAGAGAGGTCCTAGCGGGAGTCACCTCCACAGATACGCAGTATTTT
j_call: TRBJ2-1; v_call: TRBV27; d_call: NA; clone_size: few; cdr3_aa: CASSPRDHYNEQFF; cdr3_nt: TGTGCCAGCAGTCCACGGGACCACTACAATGAGCAGTTCTTC
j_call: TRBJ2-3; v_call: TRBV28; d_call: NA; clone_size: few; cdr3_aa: CATLPGHSSTDTQYF; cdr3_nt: TGTGCCACATTGCCCGGACATTCCTCCACAGATACGCAGTATTTT
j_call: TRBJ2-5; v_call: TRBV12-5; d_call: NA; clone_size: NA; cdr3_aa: CASGLVLGREGETQYF; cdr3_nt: TGTGCTAGTGGTTTGGTACTAGGGCGCGAGGGAGAGACCCAGTACTTC
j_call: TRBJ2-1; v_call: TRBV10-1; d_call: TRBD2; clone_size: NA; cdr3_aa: CASSELASGGFYNEQFF; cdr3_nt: TGCGCCAGCAGTGAGTTGGCTAGCGGGGGGTTTTACAATGAGCAGTTCTTC
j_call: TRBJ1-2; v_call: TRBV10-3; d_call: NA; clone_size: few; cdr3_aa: CAISESGGACRGNGYTF; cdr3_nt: TGTGCCATCAGTGAGTCCGGCGGGGCATGTCGAGGAAATGGCTACACCTTC
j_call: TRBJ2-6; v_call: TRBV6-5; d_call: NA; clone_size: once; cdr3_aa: CASSFRGSSSGANVLTF; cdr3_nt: TGTGCCAGCAGTTTCCGAGGGTCCTCCTCTGGGGCCAACGTCCTGACTTTC
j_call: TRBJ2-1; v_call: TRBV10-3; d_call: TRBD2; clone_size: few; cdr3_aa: CAGGASGYNEQFF; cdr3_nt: TGTGCCGGAGGGGCTAGCGGCTACAATGAGCAGTTCTTC
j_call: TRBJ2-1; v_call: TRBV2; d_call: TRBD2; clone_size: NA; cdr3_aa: CASSAGGGVYNEQFF; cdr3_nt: TGTGCCAGCAGTGCGGGCGGGGGGGTTTACAATGAGCAGTTCTTC
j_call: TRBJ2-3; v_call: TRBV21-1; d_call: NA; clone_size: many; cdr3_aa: CASSKAASTDTQYF; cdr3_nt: TGTGCCAGCAGCAAAGCTGCTAGCACAGATACGCAGTATTTT
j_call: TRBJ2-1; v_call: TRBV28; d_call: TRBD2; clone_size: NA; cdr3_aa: CASSGSGKNEQFF; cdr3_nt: TGTGCCAGCAGTGGGAGCGGGAAGAATGAGCAGTTCTTC
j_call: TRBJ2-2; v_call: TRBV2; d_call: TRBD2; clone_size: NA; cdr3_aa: CASRGRRLAGSDTGELFF; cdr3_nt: TGTGCCAGCAGAGGGAGGAGACTAGCGGGATCGGACACCGGGGAGCTGTTTTTT
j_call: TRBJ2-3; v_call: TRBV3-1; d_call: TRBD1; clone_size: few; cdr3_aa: CASSPQDRRTDTQYF; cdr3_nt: TGTGCCAGCAGCCCCCAGGACAGGAGGACAGATACGCAGTATTTT
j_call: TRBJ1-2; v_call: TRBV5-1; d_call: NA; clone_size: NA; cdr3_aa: CASSLDLLGYTF; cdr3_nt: TGCGCCAGCAGCTTGGATCTACTTGGCTACACCTTC
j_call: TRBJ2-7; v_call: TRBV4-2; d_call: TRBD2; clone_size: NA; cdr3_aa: CASSQDRTLAVYEQYF; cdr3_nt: TGTGCCAGCAGCCAAGATCGAACACTAGCGGTGTACGAGCAGTACTTC
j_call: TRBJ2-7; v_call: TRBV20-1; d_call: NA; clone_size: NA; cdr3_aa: CSASPTRRYEQYF; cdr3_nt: TGCAGTGCTAGCCCGACTAGGCGGTACGAGCAGTACTTC
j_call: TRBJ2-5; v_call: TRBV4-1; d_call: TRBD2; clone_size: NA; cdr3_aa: CASSQVGGLAQETQYF; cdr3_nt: TGCGCCAGCAGCCAAGTAGGCGGACTAGCGCAAGAGACCCAGTACTTC
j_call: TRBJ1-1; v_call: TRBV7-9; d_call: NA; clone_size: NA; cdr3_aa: CASSLARNSMNTEAFF; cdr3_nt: TGTGCCAGCAGCTTGGCCCGGAACAGCATGAACACTGAAGCTTTCTTT
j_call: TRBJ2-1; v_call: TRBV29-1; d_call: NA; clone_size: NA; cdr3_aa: CSVATVGPHNEQFF; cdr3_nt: TGCAGCGTAGCCACGGTCGGCCCCCACAATGAGCAGTTCTTC
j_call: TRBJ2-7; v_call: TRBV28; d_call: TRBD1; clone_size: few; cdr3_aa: CASSLWTGGYNEQYF; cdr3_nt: TGTGCCAGCAGTTTATGGACAGGGGGCTACAATGAGCAGTACTTC
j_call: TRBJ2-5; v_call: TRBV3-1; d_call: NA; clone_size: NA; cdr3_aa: CASSGGSGLWETQYF; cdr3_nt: TGTGCCAGCAGCGGAGGTAGCGGCTTGTGGGAGACCCAGTACTTC
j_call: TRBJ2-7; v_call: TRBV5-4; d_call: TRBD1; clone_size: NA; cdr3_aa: CASSVLDRASSYEQYF; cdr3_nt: TGTGCCAGCAGCGTACTGGACAGGGCCAGCTCCTACGAGCAGTACTTC